This T cell receptor beta chain was sequenced in a study of T-cell reconstitution after alpha-beta-depleted transplantation in children. This clonotype came up many times. TCRbeta library preparation incorporated unique molecular identifiers. Using its own MiXCR run on the PCR reads, TCRdb lists one record per CDR3 protein. The profile shows around 380,000 distinct CDR3 sequences, around 9.9% of them singletons. Deletions cut 1 base from V and 0 bases from J, with 13 bases between. Germline V gives CDR1 SGHAT, CDR2 FQNNGV. CDR3 size: 17 residues. Sequencing was performed on PBMCs from the stem cell graft donor, taken from the stem cell graft. The chain carries TRBV11-2 and TRBJ2-1; D is possibly TRBD1 or TRBD2 (5 bases each). This TCR was sampled from a human donor who donated a stem cell graft to a child with acute myeloid leukemia. CDR3 loop: CASSLGSGQSSYNEQFF. CDR3 DNA sequence: TGTGCCAGCAGCTTAGGGTCGGGGCAGAGCTCCTACAATGAGCAGTTCTTC.